A single sample gave rise to the 18 T cell receptor beta chains below, sequenced in a study of blood T cell repertoires in COVID-19. This table comes from immunoSEQ multiplex PCR, and its TCRdb copy is limited to in-frame clones, with some not included. This sample carries around 270,000 clones, 65% to 85% of them seen once, and the ten largest clones take roughly 1.4%. The sample taken for sequencing was peripheral blood. The source of these receptors is a woman aged 40 to 50 who had recovered from COVID-19.

Points on this clone: One end of the junction does not line up with germline, which may come from a read error. The chain carries TRBV6-1 and TRBJ2-7; D unclear. CDR1 and CDR2 (germline): MNHNS, SASEGT. This CDR3 contains 10 residues. The CDR3 here is CASSEEQYNF. CDR3 nucleotides: TGTGCCAGCAGTGAAGAACAGTACAACTTC.

The chain joins TRBV30 to TRBJ2-5, with D tentatively TRBD1 (5 bases). V was pared by 2 bases and J by 2 bases, with 15 bases between. CDR1 and CDR2 (germline): GTSNPN, SVGIG (reference sequence). The length of the CDR3 is 15 residues. The CDR3 coding sequence is TGTGCCTGGAGTCCCAGGGCAGGCCCTCAAGAGACCCAGTACTTC. The encoded protein is CAWSPRAGPQETQYF.

This chain links TRBV14 with TRBJ2-5; 12 positions agree with TRBD2. In germline, CDR1 is SGHDN, CDR2 FVKESK. The CDR3 loop spans 16 amino acids. V was pared by 4 bases and J by 6 bases, with 9 bases of the junction left unmatched. CDR3 DNA sequence: TGTGCCAGCAGCCCCAAAGGACTAGCGGGGAGGCAGACCCAGTACTTC. Translation: CASSPKGLAGRQTQYF.

This chain uses TRBV10-2 with TRBJ1-1; 8 bases are shared with TRBD1. The trim removed 3 bases at V and 4 bases at J, leaving 10 bases unmatched. The CDR3 has 16 amino acids. The germline CDR1 and CDR2 sequences are WSHSY and SAAADI. CDR3 protein: CASSDSLTGGGTEAFF. The CDR3 DNA sequence: TGCGCCAGCAGTGATTCCCTCACAGGGGGTGGCACTGAAGCTTTCTTT.

The CDR3 nucleotides are TGTGCCAGCAGTTCCTCTGGAGGGGCCGGGGAGACCCAGTACTTC. Translated: CASSSSGGAGETQYF. V usage is TRBV28 and J usage is TRBJ2-5, with TRBD2 as a possible D gene (6 bases). CDR3 length equals 15 residues. CDR1 is MDHEN and CDR2 is SYDVKM in the germline V gene. V was trimmed by 4 bases and J by 5 bases, leaving 17 bases between them.

This clone showed up just once. The genes are TRBV5-1 and TRBJ1-1; 10 nucleotides align to TRBD1. The V and J ends lost 1 base and 0 bases, in that order; junction bases with no gene match: 15. The germline gives CDR1 SGHRS, CDR2 YFSETQ. The CDR3 extends over 20 amino acids. This CDR3 is CASSLWVWDRGPVMNTEAFF. As DNA, the CDR3 is TGCGCCAGCAGCTTGTGGGTGTGGGACAGGGGACCAGTCATGAACACTGAAGCTTTCTTT.

The chain links TRBV11-2 to TRBJ2-1, with a possible D match to TRBD2 (6 bases). V shed 8 bases and J shed 1 base, with 9 bases lying between them. Looked up from germline, CDR1 is SGHAT and CDR2 is FQNNGV. The CDR3 loop spans 13 amino acids. The CDR3 spells CASGAGSYNEQFF. For the CDR3, the DNA is TGTGCCAGCGGCGCGGGGTCCTACAATGAGCAGTTCTTC. Based on the CDR3 plus reference TRBV11-2 and TRBJ2-1, the full variable domain is EAGVAQSPRYKIIEKRQSVAFWCNPISGHATLYWYQQILGQGPKLLIQFQNNGVVDDSQLPKDRFSAERLKGVDSTLKIQPAKLEDSAVYLCASGAGSYNEQFFGPGTRLTVL.

The chain combines TRBV20-1 with TRBJ1-2, with D unresolved. Germline V lookup: CDR1 DFQATT, CDR2 SNEGSKA (reference sequence). V was cut by 6 bases and J by 8 bases, with 4 bases left in between. The CDR3 totals 8 residues. DNA for the CDR3: TGCAGTGCCAGGGGCTACACCTTC. Translation: CSARGYTF.

V usage is TRBV27 and J usage is TRBJ1-5; no reliable D call. Germline-derived CDR1 and CDR2 are MNHEY and SMNVEV (reference sequence). There are 15 residues in the CDR3. V lost 6 bases, J lost 4 bases, and 16 bases lay in between. The CDR3 reads CASSVVPIANQPQHF. CDR3 sequence (DNA): TGTGCCAGCAGCGTAGTGCCCATAGCAAATCAGCCCCAGCATTTT.

This chain joins TRBV14 and TRBJ2-7; 10 bases match TRBD1. Unmatched junction bases numbered 5, after V lost 8 bases and J lost 4 bases. The CDR3 covers 13 residues. The germline V gene encodes CDR1 SGHDN and CDR2 FVKESK. CDR3 amino acids: CASRGTGVYEQYF. In DNA form, the CDR3 reads TGTGCCAGCCGAGGGACAGGGGTATACGAGCAGTACTTC.

V gene TRBV15 combines with J gene TRBJ2-3, with D possibly matching TRBD2 (5 bases). The CDR3 totals 15 residues. CDR1 is LNHNV and CDR2 is YYDKDF in the germline V gene (reference sequence). The V gene lost 9 bases and the J gene lost 2 bases, with 18 bases spanning the gap. CDR3 amino acids: CATGSERIDTDTQYF. The CDR3 DNA follows: TGTGCCACAGGTTCGGAGCGGATCGACACAGATACGCAGTATTTT.

V and J are TRBV2 and TRBJ2-2, with 15 positions matching TRBD2. The V gene end was trimmed by 5 bases and the J gene end by 0 bases; junction bases not matched to a gene: 7. The CDR3 covers 19 residues. Germline CDR1 reads SNHLY; CDR2 reads FYNNEI. The DNA of the CDR3 is TGTGCCAGCAGTACGTTAGGACTAGCGGGGGGGGCGAACACCGGGGAGCTGTTTTTT. Protein product: CASSTLGLAGGANTGELFF.

Only one count was recorded for this clone. The chain is built from TRBV11-1 and TRBJ2-1; 8 positions agree with TRBD2. Germline V gene sequence: CDR1 SGHAT, CDR2 FQDESV (reference sequence). Unmatched junction bases numbered 5, after V lost 3 bases and J lost 10 bases. The CDR3 contains 13 residues. The CDR3 DNA follows: TGTGCCAGCAGCTTCGGCGCGGGGGGAGAGCAGTTCTTC. Translating gives CASSFGAGGEQFF.

Only a few counts were recorded for this clone. The J gene is TRBJ1-1, the V gene TRBV5-4, with 8 bases matching TRBD1. J was trimmed by 0 bases and V by 3 bases; bases with no gene match: 4. Germline lookup yields CDR1 SGHNT and CDR2 YYREEE (reference sequence). This CDR3 is built from 15 residues. The CDR3 nucleotides read TGTGCCAGCAGCTCCGGACAGGGAATGAACACTGAAGCTTTCTTT. Translation gives CASSSGQGMNTEAFF.

This chain links TRBV5-1 with TRBJ2-7; 8 bases align to TRBD1. The J segment lost 6 bases and the V segment lost 4 bases, leaving 9 bases of the junction unmatched. The length of the CDR3 is 14 residues. Germline values: CDR1 SGHRS, CDR2 YFSETQ. This CDR3 reads CASSRQGFSGEQYF. The CDR3 DNA reads as TGCGCCAGCAGCAGACAGGGGTTTTCTGGCGAGCAGTACTTC.

The rearrangement joins TRBV4-2 to TRBJ2-6; possibly TRBD2 for D (5 bases). Trimming cost V 5 bases and J 2 bases, with 7 bases left between them. Germline values: CDR1 LGHNA, CDR2 YNFKEQ. The CDR3 is 14 amino acids. In DNA form, the CDR3 reads TGTGCCAGCAGCGTGCGGGCTGGGGCCAACGTCCTGACTTTC. This sequence encodes CASSVRAGANVLTF.

The chain carries TRBV11-3 and TRBJ2-5; tentative D call: TRBD1 (6 bases). Germline V gene data show CDR1 as SGHNT and CDR2 as YENEEA. Trimming removed 5 bases at V and 1 base at J, with 11 bases between. This CDR3 region has 14 residues. The CDR3 spells CASSPQDSQETQYF. The CDR3 DNA reads as TGTGCCAGCAGCCCCCAGGACAGCCAAGAGACCCAGTACTTC.

This sequence joins TRBV4-1 and TRBJ1-3; unclear D gene. V gave up 4 bases and J gave up 2 bases, with 9 bases separating them. Germline lookup yields CDR1 MGHRA and CDR2 YSYEKL. The CDR3 is made up of 14 amino acids. CDR3 sequence reads: CASSPSSAGNTIYF. In nucleotides, the CDR3 is TGCGCCAGCAGCCCATCGTCGGCTGGAAACACCATATATTTT.